This TCR beta chain was recovered during a study of early T cells in non-severe SARS-CoV-2 infection. Study overall: Bulk RNA isolated from unsorted whole blood underwent sequencing; chains were not paired.

The CDR3 runs to 15 residues. The V end lost 1 base, the J end lost 4 bases, and 11 bases lay between the germline ends. The germline V gene encodes CDR1 MDHEN and CDR2 SYDVKM. TCRdb ran MiXCR on the 5' RACE reads and lists one entry per CDR3 protein. Among about 80,000 distinct CDR3 sequences listed, about 6.5% were seen once. This clonotype was counted at least ten times. Antigen unknown. Whole-study results and caveats: Database matching using VDJdb favored anti-spike CD8 responses, with private and CD4 specificities left missing.

This TCR was sampled from an adult who was a healthcare worker with PCR-confirmed SARS-CoV-2 infection or an uninfected control (not recorded which). Sequencing was carried out using whole blood. The gene calls are TRBV28 and TRBJ2-1; D is unresolved. DNA for the CDR3: TGTGCCAGCAGTTTATTGGGCGGCTTTTACAATGAGCAGTTCTTC. Translation: CASSLLGGFYNEQFF.